This T cell receptor (beta chain) is drawn from a study of blood T cell repertoires in COVID-19. Study details: Whether acute or convalescent, the COVID-19 samples came from the United States, Italy and Spain. PBMCs, B-cell-depleted T cells, or T cells were the source of the cDNA or gDNA that made up the material.

In the original processing: Nucleated cell counts were estimated from reference gene primer amplification. TCRdb keeps only in-frame clones here, not all; method: immunoSEQ multiplex PCR. Clone size and V and J calls were adopted from that table, with D and trimming inferred from the DNA. The sample has 300,000 to 450,000 clones, roughly nine tenths seen once. During active infection, Seattle patients enrolled and were then monitored through disease. The germline V gene has CDR1 MNHNY and CDR2 SVGAGI (reference sequence). The junction had 19 bases not matched to a gene; V was cut back by 5 bases and J by 6 bases. The CDR3 runs 19 residues.

J is TRBJ2-1 and V is TRBV6-6; 10 bases agree with TRBD2. The sequence derives from a young woman with COVID-19, enrolled during active disease. The sequencing sample was made of peripheral blood. This CDR3 is CASSPYAPGLAGVSNEQFF. DNA of the CDR3: TGTGCCAGCAGTCCATACGCCCCAGGTCTAGCGGGAGTGTCCAATGAGCAGTTCTTC.